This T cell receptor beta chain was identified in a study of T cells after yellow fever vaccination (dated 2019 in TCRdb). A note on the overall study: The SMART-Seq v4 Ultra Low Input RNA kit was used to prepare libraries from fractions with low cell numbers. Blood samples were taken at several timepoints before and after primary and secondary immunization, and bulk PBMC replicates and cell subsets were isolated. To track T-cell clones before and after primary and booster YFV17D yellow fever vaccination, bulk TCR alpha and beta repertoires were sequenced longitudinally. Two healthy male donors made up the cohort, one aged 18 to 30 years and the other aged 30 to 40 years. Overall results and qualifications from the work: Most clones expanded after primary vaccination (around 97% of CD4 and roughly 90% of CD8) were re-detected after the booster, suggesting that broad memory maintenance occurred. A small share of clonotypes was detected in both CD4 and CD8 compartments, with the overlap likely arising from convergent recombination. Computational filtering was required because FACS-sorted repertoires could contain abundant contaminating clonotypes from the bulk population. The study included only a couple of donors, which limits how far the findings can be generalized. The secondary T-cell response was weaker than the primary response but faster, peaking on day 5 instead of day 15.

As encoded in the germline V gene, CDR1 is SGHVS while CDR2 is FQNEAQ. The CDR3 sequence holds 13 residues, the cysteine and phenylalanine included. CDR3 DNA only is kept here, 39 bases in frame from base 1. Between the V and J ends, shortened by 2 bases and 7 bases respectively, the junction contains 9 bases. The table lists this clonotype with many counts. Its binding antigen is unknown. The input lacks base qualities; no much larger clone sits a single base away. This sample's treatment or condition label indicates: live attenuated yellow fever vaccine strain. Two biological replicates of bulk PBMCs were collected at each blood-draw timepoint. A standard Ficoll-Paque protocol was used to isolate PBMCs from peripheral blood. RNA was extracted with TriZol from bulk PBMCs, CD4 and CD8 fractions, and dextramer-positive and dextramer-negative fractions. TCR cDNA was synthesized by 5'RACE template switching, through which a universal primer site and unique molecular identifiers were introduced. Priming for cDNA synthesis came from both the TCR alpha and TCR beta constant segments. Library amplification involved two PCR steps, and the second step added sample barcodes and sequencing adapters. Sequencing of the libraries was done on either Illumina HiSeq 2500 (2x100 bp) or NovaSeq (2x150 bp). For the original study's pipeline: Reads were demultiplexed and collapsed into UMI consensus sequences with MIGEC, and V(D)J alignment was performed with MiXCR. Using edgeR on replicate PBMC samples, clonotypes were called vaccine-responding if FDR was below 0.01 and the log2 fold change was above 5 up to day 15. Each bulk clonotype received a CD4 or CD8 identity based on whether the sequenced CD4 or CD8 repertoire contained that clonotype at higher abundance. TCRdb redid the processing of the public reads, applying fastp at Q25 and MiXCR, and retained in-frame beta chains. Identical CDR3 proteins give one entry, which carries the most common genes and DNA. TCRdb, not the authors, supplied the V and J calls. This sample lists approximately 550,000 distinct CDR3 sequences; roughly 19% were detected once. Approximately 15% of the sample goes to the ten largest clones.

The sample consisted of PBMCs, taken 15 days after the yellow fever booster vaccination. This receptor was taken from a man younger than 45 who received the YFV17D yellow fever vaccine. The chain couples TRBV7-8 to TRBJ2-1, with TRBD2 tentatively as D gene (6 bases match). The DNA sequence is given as TGTGCCAGCAGCTTATTGGGGGGTAATGAGCAGTTCTTC. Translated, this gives CASSLLGGNEQFF.